This record covers a single TCR beta chain. The V end was cut by 0 bases, the J end by 3 bases, with 9 bases between. Germline V gene sequence: CDR1 SGHRS, CDR2 YFSETQ. This CDR3 contains 15 residues. This sample stems from a study of T cell changes during pregnancy in multiple sclerosis. This table comes from immunoSEQ multiplex PCR, and its TCRdb copy is limited to in-frame clones, with some not included. The table records some 100,000 clones, around 93% of them present only once. The sequenced sample was peripheral blood, obtained before pregnancy. The chain carries TRBV5-1 and TRBJ2-2; no definite D call. This clonotype was sampled from a female donor with multiple sclerosis, enrolled in a pregnancy study. The CDR3: CASSLGPFDTGELFF. The DNA for the CDR3 is TGCGCCAGCAGCTTGGGGCCTTTCGACACCGGGGAGCTGTTTTTT.